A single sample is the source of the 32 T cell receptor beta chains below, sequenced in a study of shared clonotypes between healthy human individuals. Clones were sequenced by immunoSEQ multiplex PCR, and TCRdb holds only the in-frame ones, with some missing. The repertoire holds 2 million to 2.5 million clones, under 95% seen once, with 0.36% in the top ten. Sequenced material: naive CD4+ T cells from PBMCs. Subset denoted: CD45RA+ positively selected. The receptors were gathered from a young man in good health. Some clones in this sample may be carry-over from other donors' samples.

The CDR3 protein is CASSSYYEQYF. The CDR3 DNA sequence: TGTGCCAGCAGCTCATACTACGAGCAGTACTTC. The chain carries TRBV5-5 and TRBJ2-7; D is unresolved. CDR1 is SGHKS, CDR2 YYEKEE, per germline (reference sequence). V gave up 3 bases and J gave up 3 bases, with 4 bases separating them. The CDR3 runs 11 residues. The whole variable domain, remainder taken from reference TRBV5-5 and TRBJ2-7, is DAGVTQSPTHLIKTRGQQVTLRCSPISGHKSVSWYQQVLGQGPQFIFQYYEKEERGRGNFPDRFSARQFPNYSSELNVNALLLGDSALYLCASSSYYEQYFGPGTRLTVT.

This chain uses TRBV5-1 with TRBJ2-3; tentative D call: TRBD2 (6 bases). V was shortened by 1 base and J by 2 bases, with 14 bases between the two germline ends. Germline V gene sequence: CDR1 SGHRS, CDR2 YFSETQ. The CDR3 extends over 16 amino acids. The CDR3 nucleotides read TGCGCCAGCAGCTTGCGGCTAGCGCGTAACACAGATACGCAGTATTTT. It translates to CASSLRLARNTDTQYF.

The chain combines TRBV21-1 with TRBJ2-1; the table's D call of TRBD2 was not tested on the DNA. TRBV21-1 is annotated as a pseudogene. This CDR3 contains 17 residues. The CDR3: CASSPHPGTSARGEQFF. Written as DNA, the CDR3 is TGTGCCAGCAGCCCCCACCCAGGGACTAGCGCCCGGGGTGAGCAGTTCTTC.

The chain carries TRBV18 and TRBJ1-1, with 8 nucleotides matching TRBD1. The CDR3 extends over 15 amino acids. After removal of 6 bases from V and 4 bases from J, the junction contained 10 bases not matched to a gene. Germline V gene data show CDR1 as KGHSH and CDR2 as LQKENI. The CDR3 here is CASSTGQEPLTEAFF. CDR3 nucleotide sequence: TGTGCCAGCTCTACGGGACAGGAACCGCTCACTGAAGCTTTCTTT.

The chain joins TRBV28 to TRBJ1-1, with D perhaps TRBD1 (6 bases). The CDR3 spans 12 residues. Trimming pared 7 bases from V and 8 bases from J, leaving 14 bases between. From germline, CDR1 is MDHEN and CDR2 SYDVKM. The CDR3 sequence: CASMSSDREAFF. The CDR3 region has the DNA TGTGCCAGCATGTCTTCAGACAGGGAAGCTTTCTTT. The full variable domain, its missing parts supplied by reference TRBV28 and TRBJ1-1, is DVKVTQSSRYLVKRTGEKVFLECVQDMDHENMFWYRQDPGLGLRLIYFSYDVKMKEKGDIPEGYSVSREKKERFSLILESASTNQTSMYLCASMSSDREAFFGQGTRLTVV.

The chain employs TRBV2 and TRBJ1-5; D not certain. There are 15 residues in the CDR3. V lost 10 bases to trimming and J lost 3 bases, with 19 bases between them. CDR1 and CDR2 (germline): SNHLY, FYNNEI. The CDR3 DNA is TGTGCCACAAAAACCGGGTCCTCAAACAATCAGCCCCAGCATTTT. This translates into CATKTGSSNNQPQHF.

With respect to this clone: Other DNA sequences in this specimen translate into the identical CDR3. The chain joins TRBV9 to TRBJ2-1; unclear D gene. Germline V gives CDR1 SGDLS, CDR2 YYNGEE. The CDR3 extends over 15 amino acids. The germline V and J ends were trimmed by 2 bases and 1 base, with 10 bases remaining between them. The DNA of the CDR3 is TGTGCCAGCAGCGTTTTGGCAGGTTCCTACAATGAGCAGTTCTTC. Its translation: CASSVLAGSYNEQFF.

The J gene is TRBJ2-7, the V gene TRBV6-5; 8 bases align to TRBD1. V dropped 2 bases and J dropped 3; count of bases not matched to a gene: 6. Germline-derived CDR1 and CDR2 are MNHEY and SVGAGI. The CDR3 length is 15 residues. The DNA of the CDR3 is TGTGCCAGCAGTTACACGGGACAGGAACTCTACGAGCAGTACTTC. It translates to CASSYTGQELYEQYF.

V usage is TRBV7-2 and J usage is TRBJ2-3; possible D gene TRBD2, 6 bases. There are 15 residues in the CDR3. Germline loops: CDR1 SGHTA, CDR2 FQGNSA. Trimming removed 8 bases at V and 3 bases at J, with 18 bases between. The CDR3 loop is CASGTSPRRTDTQYF. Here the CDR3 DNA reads TGTGCCAGCGGGACTTCCCCCCGACGGACAGATACGCAGTATTTT.

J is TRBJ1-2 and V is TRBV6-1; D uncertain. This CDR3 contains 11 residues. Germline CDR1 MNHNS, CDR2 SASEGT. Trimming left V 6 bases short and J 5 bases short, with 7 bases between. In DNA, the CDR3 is TGTGCCAGCAGGATTGAGTATGGCTACACCTTC. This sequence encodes CASRIEYGYTF.

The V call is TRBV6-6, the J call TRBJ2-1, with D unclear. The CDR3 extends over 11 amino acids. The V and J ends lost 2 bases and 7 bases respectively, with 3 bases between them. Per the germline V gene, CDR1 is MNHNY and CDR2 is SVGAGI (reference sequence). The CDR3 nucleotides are TGTGCCAGCAGTTACATAAATGAGCAGTTCTTC. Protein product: CASSYINEQFF.

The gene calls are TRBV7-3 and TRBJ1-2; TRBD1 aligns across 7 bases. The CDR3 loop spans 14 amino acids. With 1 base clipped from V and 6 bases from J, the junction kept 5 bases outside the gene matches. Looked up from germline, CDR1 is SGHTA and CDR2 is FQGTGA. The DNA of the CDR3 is TGTGCCAGCAGCTTAAGTACAGGGGCTGATGGCTACACCTTC. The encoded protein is CASSLSTGADGYTF.

Here the CDR3 reads CASSLVGPGELFF. DNA for the CDR3: TGTGCCAGCAGCTTAGTTGGGCCCGGGGAGCTGTTTTTT. The chain combines TRBV13 with TRBJ2-2; D call uncertain. The CDR3 has 13 residues. The V end was cut by 1 base, the J end by 6 bases, with 6 bases between. CDR1 and CDR2 (germline): PRHDT, FYEKMQ (reference sequence).

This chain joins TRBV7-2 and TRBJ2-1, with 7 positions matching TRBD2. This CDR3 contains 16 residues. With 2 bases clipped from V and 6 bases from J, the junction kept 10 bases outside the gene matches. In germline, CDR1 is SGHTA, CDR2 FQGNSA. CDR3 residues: CASSLFLAGRGNEQFF. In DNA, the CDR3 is TGTGCCAGCAGCTTATTCCTAGCTGGGAGGGGCAATGAGCAGTTCTTC.

The CDR3 protein is CASSGRTSGKDNEQFF. CDR3 sequence (DNA): TGTGCCAGCAGTGGCCGGACTAGCGGGAAGGACAATGAGCAGTTCTTC. The J gene is TRBJ2-1, the V gene TRBV6-6; 12 bases match TRBD2. The V and J ends lost 5 bases and 5 bases, in that order; junction bases with no gene match: 7. The germline V gene has CDR1 MNHNY and CDR2 SVGAGI (reference sequence). The CDR3 length is 16 residues.

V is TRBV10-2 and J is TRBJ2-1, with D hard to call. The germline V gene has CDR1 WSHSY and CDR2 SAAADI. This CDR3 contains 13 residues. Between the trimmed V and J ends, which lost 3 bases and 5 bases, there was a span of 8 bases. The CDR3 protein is CASSDRQHNEQFF. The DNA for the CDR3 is TGCGCCAGCAGTGATCGGCAGCACAATGAGCAGTTCTTC.

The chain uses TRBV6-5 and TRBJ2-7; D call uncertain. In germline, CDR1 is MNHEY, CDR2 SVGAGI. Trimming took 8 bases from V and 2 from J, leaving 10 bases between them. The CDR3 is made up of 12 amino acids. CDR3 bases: TGTGCCAGCGGTGTGCCGACCTACGAGCAGTACTTC. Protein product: CASGVPTYEQYF.

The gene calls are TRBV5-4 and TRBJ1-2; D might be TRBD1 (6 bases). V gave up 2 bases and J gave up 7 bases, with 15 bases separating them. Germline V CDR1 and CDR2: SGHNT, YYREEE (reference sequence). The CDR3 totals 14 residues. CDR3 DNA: TGTGCCAGCAGCTTTAGCTGGGGGGCGGGTGGCTACACCTTC. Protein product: CASSFSWGAGGYTF.

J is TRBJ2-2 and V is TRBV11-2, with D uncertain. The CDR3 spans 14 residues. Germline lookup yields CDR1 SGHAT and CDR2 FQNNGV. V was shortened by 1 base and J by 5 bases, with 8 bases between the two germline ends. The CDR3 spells CASSLGAPTGELFF. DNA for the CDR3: TGTGCCAGCAGCTTAGGAGCACCGACCGGGGAGCTGTTTTTT.

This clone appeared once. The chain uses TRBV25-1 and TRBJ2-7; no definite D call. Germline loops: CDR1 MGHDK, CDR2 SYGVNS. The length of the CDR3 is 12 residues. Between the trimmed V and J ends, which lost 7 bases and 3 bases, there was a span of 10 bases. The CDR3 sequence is CASTKFGYEQYF. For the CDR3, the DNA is TGTGCCAGCACGAAGTTCGGCTACGAGCAGTACTTC.

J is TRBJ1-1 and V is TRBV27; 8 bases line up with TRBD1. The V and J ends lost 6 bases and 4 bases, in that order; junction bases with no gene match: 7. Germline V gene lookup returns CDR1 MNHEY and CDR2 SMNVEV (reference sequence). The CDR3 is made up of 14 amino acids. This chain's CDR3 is CASRLDRVGTEAFF. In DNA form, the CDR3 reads TGTGCCAGCAGACTGGACAGGGTAGGCACTGAAGCTTTCTTT.

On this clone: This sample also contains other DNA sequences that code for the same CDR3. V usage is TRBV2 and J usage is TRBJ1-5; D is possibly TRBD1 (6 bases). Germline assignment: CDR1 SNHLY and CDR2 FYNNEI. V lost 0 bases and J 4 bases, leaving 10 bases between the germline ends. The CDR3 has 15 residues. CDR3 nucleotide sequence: TGTGCCAGCAGTGAAGCGCTGAGGGGGAATCAGCCCCAGCATTTT. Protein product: CASSEALRGNQPQHF.

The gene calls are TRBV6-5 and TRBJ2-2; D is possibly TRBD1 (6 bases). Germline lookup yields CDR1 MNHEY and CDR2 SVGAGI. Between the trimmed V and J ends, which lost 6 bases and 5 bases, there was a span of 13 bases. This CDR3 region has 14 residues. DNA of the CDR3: TGTGCCAGCAGGGGACATCTAGCAACCGGGGAGCTGTTTTTT. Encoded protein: CASRGHLATGELFF.

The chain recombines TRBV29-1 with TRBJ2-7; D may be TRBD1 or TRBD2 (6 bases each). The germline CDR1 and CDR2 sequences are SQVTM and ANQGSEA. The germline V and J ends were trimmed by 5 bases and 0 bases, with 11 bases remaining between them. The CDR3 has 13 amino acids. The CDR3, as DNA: TGCAGCGTTCGGGGGCCCAGCTCCTACGAGCAGTACTTC. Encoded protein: CSVRGPSSYEQYF.

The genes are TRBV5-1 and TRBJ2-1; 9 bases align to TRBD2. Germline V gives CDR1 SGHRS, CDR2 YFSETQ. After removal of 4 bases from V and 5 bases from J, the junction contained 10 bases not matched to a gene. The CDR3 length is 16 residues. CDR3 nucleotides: TGCGCCAGCAGCACAACAGCGGGAGGAACGAACAATGAGCAGTTCTTC. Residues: CASSTTAGGTNNEQFF. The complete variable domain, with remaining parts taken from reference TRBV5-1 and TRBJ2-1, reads KAGVTQTPRYLIKTRGQQVTLSCSPISGHRSVSWYQQTPGQGLQFLFEYFSETQRNKGNFPGRFSGRQFSNSRSEMNVSTLELGDSALYLCASSTTAGGTNNEQFFGPGTRLTVL.

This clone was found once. The CDR3 loop reads CASSQATDTQYF. The CDR3 DNA sequence: TGTGCCAGCTCACAAGCCACAGATACGCAGTATTTT. This rearrangement joins TRBV18 to TRBJ2-3; D call uncertain. Germline V gene lookup returns CDR1 KGHSH and CDR2 LQKENI. The CDR3 is 12 amino acids. Trimming left V 4 bases short and J 2 bases short, with 4 bases between. The full variable domain, its missing parts supplied by reference TRBV18 and TRBJ2-3, is NAGVMQNPRHLVRRRGQEARLRCSPMKGHSHVYWYRQLPEEGLKFMVYLQKENIIDESGMPKERFSAEFPKEGPSILRIQQVVRGDSAAYFCASSQATDTQYFGPGTRLTVL.

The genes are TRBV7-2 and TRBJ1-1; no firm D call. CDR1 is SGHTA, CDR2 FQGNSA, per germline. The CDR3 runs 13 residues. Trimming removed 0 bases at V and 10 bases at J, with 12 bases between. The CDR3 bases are TGTGCCAGCAGCTTAGCCGTTCCTCTCAGAGCTTTCTTT. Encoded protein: CASSLAVPLRAFF.

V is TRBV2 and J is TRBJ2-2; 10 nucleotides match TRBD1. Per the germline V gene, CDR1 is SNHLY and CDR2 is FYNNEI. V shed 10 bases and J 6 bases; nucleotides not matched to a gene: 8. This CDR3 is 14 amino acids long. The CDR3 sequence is CATQGQGTPGELFF. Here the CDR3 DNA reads TGTGCCACCCAGGGACAGGGGACCCCCGGGGAGCTGTTTTTT.

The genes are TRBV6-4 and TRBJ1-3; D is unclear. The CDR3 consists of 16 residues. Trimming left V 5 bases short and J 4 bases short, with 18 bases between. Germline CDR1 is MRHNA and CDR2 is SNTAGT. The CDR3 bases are TGTGCCAGCAGTTCACTTGTGTTATGGCTCGGAAACACCATATATTTT. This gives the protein CASSSLVLWLGNTIYF.

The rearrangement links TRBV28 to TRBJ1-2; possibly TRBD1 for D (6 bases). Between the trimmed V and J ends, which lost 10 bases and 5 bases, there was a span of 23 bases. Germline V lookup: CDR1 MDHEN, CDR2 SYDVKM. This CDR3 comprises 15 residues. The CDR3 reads CATYRGKGVDYGYTF. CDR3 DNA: TGTGCCACCTACCGCGGGAAGGGGGTCGATTATGGCTACACCTTC.

CDR3 amino acids: CASSEQLRGANYGYTF. The CDR3 DNA reads as TGTGCCAGCAGTGAACAGCTGAGGGGGGCTAACTATGGCTACACCTTC. The rearrangement links TRBV6-1 to TRBJ1-2, with D perhaps TRBD1 (6 bases). CDR3 length: 16 residues. Trimming cost V 2 bases and J 0 bases, with 13 bases left between them. Germline CDR1 reads MNHNS; CDR2 reads SASEGT.

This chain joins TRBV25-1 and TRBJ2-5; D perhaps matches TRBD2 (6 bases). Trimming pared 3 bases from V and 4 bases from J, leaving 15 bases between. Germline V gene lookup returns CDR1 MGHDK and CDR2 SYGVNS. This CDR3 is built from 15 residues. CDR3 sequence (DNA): TGTGCCAGCAGTGACGGAGGGTTGAAGGGAGAGACCCAGTACTTC. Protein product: CASSDGGLKGETQYF.